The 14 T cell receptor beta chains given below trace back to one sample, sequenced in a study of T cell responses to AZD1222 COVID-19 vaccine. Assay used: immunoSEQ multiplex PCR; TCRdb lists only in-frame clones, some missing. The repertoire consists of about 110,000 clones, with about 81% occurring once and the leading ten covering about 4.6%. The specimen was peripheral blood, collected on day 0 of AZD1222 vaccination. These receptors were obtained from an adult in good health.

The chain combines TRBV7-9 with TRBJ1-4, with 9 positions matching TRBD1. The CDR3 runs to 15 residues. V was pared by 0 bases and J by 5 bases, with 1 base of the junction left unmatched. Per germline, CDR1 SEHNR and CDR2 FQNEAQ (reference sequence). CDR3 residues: CASSLAGTGNEKLFF. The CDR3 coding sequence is TGTGCCAGCAGCTTAGCCGGGACAGGGAATGAAAAACTGTTTTTT.

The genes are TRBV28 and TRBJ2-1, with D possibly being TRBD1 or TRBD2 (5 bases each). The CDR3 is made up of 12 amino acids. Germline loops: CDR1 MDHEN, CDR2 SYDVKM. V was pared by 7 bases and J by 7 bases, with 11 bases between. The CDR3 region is CASNRGGNEQFF. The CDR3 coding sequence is TGTGCCAGCAACCGTGGGGGAAATGAGCAGTTCTTC.

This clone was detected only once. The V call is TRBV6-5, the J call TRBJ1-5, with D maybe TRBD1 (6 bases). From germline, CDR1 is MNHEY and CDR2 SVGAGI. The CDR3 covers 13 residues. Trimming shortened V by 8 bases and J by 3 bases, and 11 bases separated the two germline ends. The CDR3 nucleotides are TGTGCCAGCTCAACAGGGATCAATCAGCCCCAGCATTTT. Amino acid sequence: CASSTGINQPQHF.

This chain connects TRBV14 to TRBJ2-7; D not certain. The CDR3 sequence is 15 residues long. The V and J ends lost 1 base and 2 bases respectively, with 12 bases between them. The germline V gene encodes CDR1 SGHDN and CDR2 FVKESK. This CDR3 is CASSQAKTFTYEQYF. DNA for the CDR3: TGTGCCAGCAGCCAAGCCAAAACTTTCACCTACGAGCAGTACTTC.

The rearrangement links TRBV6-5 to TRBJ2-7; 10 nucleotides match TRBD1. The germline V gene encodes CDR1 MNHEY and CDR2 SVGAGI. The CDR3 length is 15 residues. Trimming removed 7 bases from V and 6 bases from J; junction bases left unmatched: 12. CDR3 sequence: CASTRAGTGVAEQYF. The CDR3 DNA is TGTGCCAGCACTCGTGCCGGGACAGGGGTTGCCGAGCAGTACTTC.

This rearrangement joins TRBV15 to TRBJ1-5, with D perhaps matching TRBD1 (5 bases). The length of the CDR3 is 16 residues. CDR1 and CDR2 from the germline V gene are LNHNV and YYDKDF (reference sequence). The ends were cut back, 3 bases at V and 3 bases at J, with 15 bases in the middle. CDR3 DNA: TGTGCCACCAGCAGTAAGTCCCGAGGGGCCAATCAGCCCCAGCATTTT. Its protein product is CATSSKSRGANQPQHF.

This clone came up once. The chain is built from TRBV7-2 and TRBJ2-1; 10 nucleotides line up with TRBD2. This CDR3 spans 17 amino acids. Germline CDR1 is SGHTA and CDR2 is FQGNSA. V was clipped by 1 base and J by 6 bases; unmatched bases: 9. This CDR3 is CASSLGLLAGDFNEQFF. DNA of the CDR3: TGTGCCAGCAGCTTAGGCCTGCTAGCGGGGGATTTCAATGAGCAGTTCTTC.

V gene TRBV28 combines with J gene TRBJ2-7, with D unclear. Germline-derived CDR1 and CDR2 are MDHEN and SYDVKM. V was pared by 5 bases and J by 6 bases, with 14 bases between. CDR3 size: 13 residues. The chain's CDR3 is CASSPLTDGEQYF. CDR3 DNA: TGTGCCAGCAGTCCTCTGACGGATGGCGAGCAGTACTTC.

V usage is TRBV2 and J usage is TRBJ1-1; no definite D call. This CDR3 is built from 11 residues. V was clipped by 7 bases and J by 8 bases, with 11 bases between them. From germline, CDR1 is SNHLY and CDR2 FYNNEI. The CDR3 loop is CASNLDAEAFF. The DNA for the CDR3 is TGTGCCAGCAACCTAGACGCCGAAGCTTTCTTT.

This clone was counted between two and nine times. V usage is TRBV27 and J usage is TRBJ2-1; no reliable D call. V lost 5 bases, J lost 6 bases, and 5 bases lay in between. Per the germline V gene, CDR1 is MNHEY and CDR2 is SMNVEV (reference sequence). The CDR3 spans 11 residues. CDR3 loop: CASSAFNEQFF. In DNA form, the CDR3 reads TGTGCCAGCAGTGCCTTCAATGAGCAGTTCTTC.

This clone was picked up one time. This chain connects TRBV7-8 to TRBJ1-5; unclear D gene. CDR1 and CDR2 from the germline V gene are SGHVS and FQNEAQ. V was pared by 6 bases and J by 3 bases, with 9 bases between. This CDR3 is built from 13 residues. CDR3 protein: CASSPVTNQPQHF. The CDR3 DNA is TGTGCCAGCAGTCCAGTCACCAATCAGCCCCAGCATTTT.

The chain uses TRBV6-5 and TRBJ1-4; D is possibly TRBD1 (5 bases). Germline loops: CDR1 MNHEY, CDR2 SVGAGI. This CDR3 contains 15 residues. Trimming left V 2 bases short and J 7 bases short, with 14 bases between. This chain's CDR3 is CASSYIGTGGEKLFF. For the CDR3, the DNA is TGTGCCAGCAGTTACATCGGTACGGGGGGTGAAAAACTGTTTTTT.

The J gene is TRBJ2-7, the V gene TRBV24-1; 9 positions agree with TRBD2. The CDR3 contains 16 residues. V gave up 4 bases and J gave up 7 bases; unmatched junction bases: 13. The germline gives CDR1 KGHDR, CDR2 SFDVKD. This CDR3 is CATSDSLGGRAGEQYF. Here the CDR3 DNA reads TGTGCCACCAGTGACTCCCTTGGCGGGAGGGCCGGGGAGCAGTACTTC.

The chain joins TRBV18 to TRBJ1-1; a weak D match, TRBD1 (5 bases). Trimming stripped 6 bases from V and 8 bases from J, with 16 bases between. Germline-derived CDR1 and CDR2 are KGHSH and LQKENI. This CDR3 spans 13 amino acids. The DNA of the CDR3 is TGTGCCAGCTCCGAGCGGGGGGATTTCGAAGCTTTCTTT. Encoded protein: CASSERGDFEAFF.